This entry describes one TCR beta chain. This sample was included in a study of blood T cell repertoires in COVID-19. The CDR3 covers 15 residues. The germline V gene encodes CDR1 SGHTA and CDR2 FQGNSA. V dropped 5 bases and J dropped 4; count of bases not matched to a gene: 9. Original methodology: Amplified reference gene primers provided the basis for estimating nucleated cell counts. TCRdb's copy holds only in-frame clones and misses some; the assay was immunoSEQ multiplex PCR. V, J and clone size were drawn from that table, and D and trimming were deduced from the DNA. The sample lists a few hundred thousand clones, around 89% occurring once.

The sample taken for sequencing was PBMCs or T cells enriched from blood (not recorded which). The V and J genes are TRBV7-2 and TRBJ2-5, with TRBD2 matching 8 bases. The TCR sequence derives from a woman in her late teens or twenties with acute COVID-19. CDR3 nucleotides: TGTGCCAGCAGCCAATCCGGGGCGGGAGGAGAGACCCAGTACTTC. Protein: CASSQSGAGGETQYF.